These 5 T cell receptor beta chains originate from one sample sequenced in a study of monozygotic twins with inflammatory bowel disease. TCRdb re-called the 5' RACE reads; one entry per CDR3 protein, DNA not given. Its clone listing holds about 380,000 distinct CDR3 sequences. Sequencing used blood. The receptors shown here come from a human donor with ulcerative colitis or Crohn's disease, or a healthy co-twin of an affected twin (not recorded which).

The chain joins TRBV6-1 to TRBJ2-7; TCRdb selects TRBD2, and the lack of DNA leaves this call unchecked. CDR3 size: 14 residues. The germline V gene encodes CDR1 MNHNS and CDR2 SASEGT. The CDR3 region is CASRPSGGPDEQYF.

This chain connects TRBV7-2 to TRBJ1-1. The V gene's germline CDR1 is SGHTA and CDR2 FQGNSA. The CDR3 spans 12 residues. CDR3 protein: CASLQGGVKAFF.

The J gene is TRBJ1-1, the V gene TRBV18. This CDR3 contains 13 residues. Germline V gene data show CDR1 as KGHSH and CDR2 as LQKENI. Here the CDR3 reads CASSTNGDTEAFF.

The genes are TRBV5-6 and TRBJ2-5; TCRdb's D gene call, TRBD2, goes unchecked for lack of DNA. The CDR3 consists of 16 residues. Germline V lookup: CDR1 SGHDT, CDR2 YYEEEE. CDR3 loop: CASKLLRDYEGETQYF.

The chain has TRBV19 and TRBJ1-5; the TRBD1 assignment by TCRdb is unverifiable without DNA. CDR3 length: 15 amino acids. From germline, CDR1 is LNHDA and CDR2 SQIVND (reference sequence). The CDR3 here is CASSTGTGQNQPQHF.